The 18 T cell receptor beta chains presented below share a single source sample, sequenced in a study of cytomegalovirus exposure and HLA in healthy donors. The PCR had 60 Vbeta and 13 Jbeta primers. Using immunoSEQ multiplex PCR, the repertoire was profiled, and TCRdb retains in-frame clones only, with some absent. The repertoire holds around 100,000 clones, with 60% to 85% as singletons. Material: PBMCs. These receptor sequences come from a woman between 35 and 50 years old in good health and CMV-seropositive.

The chain is built from TRBV27 and TRBJ2-5; TRBD1 matches at 7 bases. TRBJ2-7 matches the DNA end more closely, so the J call is doubtful. Germline V lookup: CDR1 MNHEY, CDR2 SMNVEV (reference sequence). The CDR3 contains 13 residues. The CDR3, as DNA: TGTGCCACGAGACAGGGAGCCGTCTACGAGCAGTACTTC. This codes for CATRQGAVYEQYF.

The chain recombines TRBV7-3 with TRBJ2-3; 14 bases match TRBD2. Germline trimming cut 5 bases from V and 5 bases from J; bases unmatched to any gene: 6. The CDR3 runs 16 residues. Germline V gives CDR1 SGHTA, CDR2 FQGTGA. Written as DNA, the CDR3 is TGTGCCAGCAGCAAAGGGACTAGCGGGAGTTTAGATACGCAGTATTTT. Encoded protein: CASSKGTSGSLDTQYF.

This clone was recorded many times. The rearrangement uses TRBV7-9 and TRBJ2-7; 15 nucleotides align to TRBD2. Losses at the gene ends were 5 bases for V and 3 bases for J; bases not matched to a gene: 14. Germline V gene data show CDR1 as SEHNR and CDR2 as FQNEAQ (reference sequence). The CDR3 has 19 residues. CDR3 sequence reads: CASSPESPGLAGGIYEQYF. In nucleotides, the CDR3 is TGTGCCAGCAGCCCTGAATCACCGGGACTAGCGGGGGGAATCTACGAGCAGTACTTC.

The CDR3 sequence: CASGQLSTDTQYF. The CDR3 DNA follows: TGTGCCAGCGGGCAGTTAAGCACAGATACGCAGTATTTT. The gene calls are TRBV7-3 and TRBJ2-3; D is ambiguous. V was cut by 8 bases and J by 0 bases, with 9 bases left in between. The CDR3 totals 13 residues. Germline assignment: CDR1 SGHTA and CDR2 FQGTGA. Looking up the rest from reference TRBV7-3 and TRBJ2-3 gives the full variable domain: GAGVSQTPSNKVTEKGKYVELRCDPISGHTALYWYRQSLGQGPEFLIYFQGTGAADDSGLPNDRFFAVRPEGSVSTLKIQRTERGDSAVYLCASGQLSTDTQYFGPGTRLTVL.

J is TRBJ2-1 and V is TRBV5-6; D perhaps matches TRBD1 (6 bases). The CDR3 loop spans 15 amino acids. Germline V gene sequence: CDR1 SGHDT, CDR2 YYEEEE. Trimming cost V 1 base and J 3 bases, with 11 bases left between them. CDR3 in DNA: TGTGCCAGCAGCTTGAAGACAGGAGACTACAATGAGCAGTTCTTC. It is translated as CASSLKTGDYNEQFF.

This chain uses TRBV11-3 with TRBJ2-7, with TRBD2 matching 9 bases. The V segment lost 5 bases and the J segment 5 bases; nucleotides outside the gene matches: 7. Germline V gives CDR1 SGHNT, CDR2 YENEEA. The CDR3 is made up of 14 amino acids. CDR3 coding DNA: TGTGCCAGCAGCCGGGCGGGAGGGCCTAACGAGCAGTACTTC. It codes for CASSRAGGPNEQYF.

This clone has just one count. The V call is TRBV5-6, the J call TRBJ1-2; tentative D call: TRBD1 (6 bases). This CDR3 comprises 14 residues. Germline CDR1 SGHDT, CDR2 YYEEEE. V was shortened by 2 bases and J by 0 bases, with 8 bases between the two germline ends. The CDR3 sequence is CASSLRQANYGYTF. The CDR3 bases are TGTGCCAGCAGCTTAAGACAGGCTAACTATGGCTACACCTTC.

This clone appeared once. CDR3 DNA: TGCGCCAGCAGTGATCCCGGGACAGGGCGTACTAGCGGACCTTACTGGGAGCAGTACTTC. It yields the protein CASSDPGTGRTSGPYWEQYF. The V gene is TRBV10-1, the J gene TRBJ2-7, with D maybe TRBD1 (9 bases). The ends were cut back, 3 bases at V and 7 bases at J, with 34 bases in the middle. CDR1 and CDR2 (germline): WNHNN, SYGVQD (reference sequence). The CDR3 spans 20 residues.

This rearrangement joins TRBV27 to TRBJ2-7; no reliable D call. Germline loops: CDR1 MNHEY, CDR2 SMNVEV (reference sequence). There are 13 residues in the CDR3. V gave up 3 bases and J gave up 1 base, with 7 bases separating them. CDR3 nucleotides: TGTGCCAGCAGTTTGGGCTTTTCCTACGAGCAGTACTTC. It codes for CASSLGFSYEQYF.

The V call is TRBV15, the J call TRBJ1-3; possibly TRBD1 for D (5 bases). CDR1 is LNHNV and CDR2 is YYDKDF in the germline V gene (reference sequence). The V and J ends lost 0 bases and 0 bases respectively, with 9 bases between them. This CDR3 has 16 amino acids. The CDR3 DNA reads as TGTGCCACCAGCAGAGATAGCGGGGGCTCTGGAAACACCATATATTTT. Its translation: CATSRDSGGSGNTIYF.

The chain joins TRBV4-3 to TRBJ2-4; 12 nucleotides match TRBD2. Per the germline V gene, CDR1 is LGHNA and CDR2 is YSLEER. J lost 8 bases, V lost 2 bases, and 13 bases had no gene match. The CDR3 sequence is 18 residues long. CDR3 in amino acids: CASSQNLPLAGGRDIQYF. The CDR3 DNA reads as TGCGCCAGCAGCCAAAACCTCCCACTAGCGGGGGGTCGGGACATTCAGTACTTC.

The chain joins TRBV5-6 to TRBJ2-7; possible D gene TRBD2, 6 bases. Germline CDR1 SGHDT, CDR2 YYEEEE. The V end lost 4 bases, the J end lost 3 bases, and 17 bases lay between the germline ends. The CDR3 is 15 residues long. The CDR3 region is CASSVGPLGLYEQYF. The CDR3 coding sequence is TGTGCCAGCAGCGTTGGACCCCTGGGACTCTACGAGCAGTACTTC. The full variable domain, rest sourced from reference TRBV5-6 and TRBJ2-7, is DAGVTQSPTHLIKTRGQQVTLRCSPKSGHDTVSWYQQALGQGPQFIFQYYEEEERQRGNFPDRFSGHQFPNYSSELNVNALLLGDSALYLCASSVGPLGLYEQYFGPGTRLTVT.

V usage is TRBV28 and J usage is TRBJ2-1; the D is unclear. Germline V gives CDR1 MDHEN, CDR2 SYDVKM. Between the trimmed V and J ends, which lost 2 bases and 3 bases, there was a span of 5 bases. This CDR3 is 13 amino acids long. The CDR3 region has the DNA TGTGCCAGCAGTTTACCGGGCTACAATGAGCAGTTCTTC. Its translation: CASSLPGYNEQFF.

The V gene is TRBV2, the J gene TRBJ2-7; D is unclear. The V end lost 6 bases, the J end lost 6 bases, and 15 bases lay between the germline ends. From germline, CDR1 is SNHLY and CDR2 FYNNEI. The CDR3 is made up of 13 amino acids. The CDR3 loop reads CASRWLDGREQYF. DNA of the CDR3: TGTGCCAGCAGGTGGCTAGATGGTCGCGAGCAGTACTTC.

The V and J genes are TRBV5-3 and TRBJ1-5; D not resolved. TRBV5-3 is classed as an ORF, of uncertain function. V was cut by 1 base and J by 6 bases, with 14 bases left in between. This CDR3 is built from 15 residues. The CDR3 loop is CARSLYRRSGQPQHF. The CDR3 coding sequence is TGTGCCAGAAGCTTGTATAGGAGGTCCGGTCAGCCCCAGCATTTT.

The CDR3 here is CASSSQGLEQPQHF. The CDR3, as DNA: TGTGCCAGCAGCTCACAGGGCTTGGAGCAGCCCCAGCATTTT. V gene TRBV7-2 combines with J gene TRBJ1-5; a weak D match, TRBD1 (6 bases). The germline V gene has CDR1 SGHTA and CDR2 FQGNSA. Trimming pared 4 bases from V and 7 bases from J, leaving 14 bases between. The CDR3 totals 14 residues.

There are a few counts of this clone. The genes are TRBV27 and TRBJ1-1, with a possible D match to TRBD1 (6 bases). Germline CDR1 reads MNHEY; CDR2 reads SMNVEV (reference sequence). The CDR3 spans 16 residues. V was pared by 6 bases and J by 4 bases, with 21 bases between. The DNA of the CDR3 is TGTGCCAGCAGCAAATCGACAGGACCCCTTGGCACTGAAGCTTTCTTT. It codes for CASSKSTGPLGTEAFF.

This chain links TRBV4-3 with TRBJ1-5, with TRBD1 as a possible D gene (5 bases). V lost 1 base and J 6 bases, leaving 16 bases between the germline ends. Germline CDR1 reads LGHNA; CDR2 reads YSLEER. The CDR3 consists of 16 residues. The CDR3 region is CASSQVAQGTGQPQHF. In DNA, the CDR3 is TGCGCCAGCAGCCAAGTTGCCCAGGGAACAGGTCAGCCCCAGCATTTT.